This T cell receptor (beta chain) was recorded in a study of cytomegalovirus exposure and HLA in healthy donors. With 60 Vbeta and 13 Jbeta primers, the PCR was carried out. Method: immunoSEQ multiplex PCR; TCRdb's copy keeps in-frame clones and lacks some. The repertoire includes about 40,000 clones, 70% to 90% of them detected once, and approximately 10% sits in the top ten. General study findings and limits: Many donors shared some public TCRs, even though most TCR sequences were rare. Highly shared variants forming one cluster were likely a sequencing artifact. Reported findings show TCR beta sequences accurately forecast HLA-A and HLA-B alleles in most subjects.

Turning to this clone: The antigen remains undetermined.

Trimming removed 4 bases at V and 7 bases at J, with 9 bases between. The CDR3 totals 12 residues. CDR1 is SGHKS, CDR2 YYEKEE, per germline (reference sequence). Input material: PBMCs. The chain has TRBV5-5 and TRBJ1-3; D is undetermined. This receptor was identified in a woman aged 40 to 50 in good health and CMV-seropositive. CDR3 nucleotides: TGTGCCAGCAGCCCTCACGGGAACACCATATATTTT. The encoded protein is CASSPHGNTIYF.